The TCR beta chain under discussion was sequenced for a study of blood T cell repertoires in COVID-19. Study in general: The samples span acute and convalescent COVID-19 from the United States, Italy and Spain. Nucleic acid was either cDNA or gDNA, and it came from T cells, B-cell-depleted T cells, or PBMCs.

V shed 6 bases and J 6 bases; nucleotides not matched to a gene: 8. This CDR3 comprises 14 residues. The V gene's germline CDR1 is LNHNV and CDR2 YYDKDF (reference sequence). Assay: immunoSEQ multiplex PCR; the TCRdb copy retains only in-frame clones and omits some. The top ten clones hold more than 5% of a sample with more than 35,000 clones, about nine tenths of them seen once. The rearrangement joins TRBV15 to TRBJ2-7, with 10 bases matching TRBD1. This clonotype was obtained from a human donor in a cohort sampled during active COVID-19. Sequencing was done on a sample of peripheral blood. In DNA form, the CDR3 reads TGTGCCACCAGTTCGCCGGGACAGGGGTCCGAGCAGTACTTC. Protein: CATSSPGQGSEQYF.